This paragraph covers one T cell receptor (beta chain) sequence. Its antigen is currently unknown. Terminally differentiated effector memory CD45RA+ cells were excluded by CCR7 positive selection of CD45RO-negative cells. CDR3 size: 15 residues. Trimming shortened V by 1 base and J by 0 bases, and 9 bases separated the two germline ends. In germline, CDR1 is SEHNR, CDR2 FQNEAQ (reference sequence). The data are from a study of shared clonotypes between healthy human individuals. The wider study: Each donor had three CD4 naive, three CD4 memory, two CD8 naive and one CD8 memory plate. General study results and limits: Clonotypes that were shared across four donors made up around 4.6% of naive CD4 clonotypes. Naive subsets usually exceeded memory subsets in estimated richness.

Deep-level running was used for the assay. Using immunoSEQ multiplex PCR, the repertoire was profiled, and TCRdb retains in-frame clones only, with some absent. The table includes about 800,000 clones, 90% to 98% detected once. V is TRBV7-9 and J is TRBJ1-1; no clear D. This clonotype was sampled from a man aged 25 to 40 in good health. The sample was naive CD8+ T cells sorted from blood. The CDR3 region is CASSLGPEMNTEAFF. The CDR3 bases are TGTGCCAGCAGCTTAGGTCCAGAGATGAACACTGAAGCTTTCTTT.